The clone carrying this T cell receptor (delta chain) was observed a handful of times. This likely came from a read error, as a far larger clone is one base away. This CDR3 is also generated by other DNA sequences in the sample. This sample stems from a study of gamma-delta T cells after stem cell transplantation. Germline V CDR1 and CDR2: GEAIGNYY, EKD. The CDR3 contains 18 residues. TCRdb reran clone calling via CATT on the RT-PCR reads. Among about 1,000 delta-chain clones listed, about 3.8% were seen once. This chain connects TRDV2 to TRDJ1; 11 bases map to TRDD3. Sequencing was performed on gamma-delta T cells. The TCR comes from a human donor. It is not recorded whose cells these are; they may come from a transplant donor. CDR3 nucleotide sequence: TGTGCTTGTGACACCGTCGGACTGGGGGATATTGTCACCGATAAACTCATCTTT. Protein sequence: CACDTVGLGDIVTDKLIF.